One and the same sample provided the 26 T cell receptor beta chains below, sequenced in a study of blood T cell repertoires in COVID-19. Data came from immunoSEQ multiplex PCR; TCRdb stores just in-frame clones and leaves some out. Of over 200,000 clones listed, around 90% are singletons. The sequenced sample consisted of PBMCs or T cells enriched from blood (not recorded which). The receptor source for this set is a man younger than 40 who had been exposed to COVID-19.

The rearrangement joins TRBV2 to TRBJ2-1, with 13 bases matching TRBD2. CDR3 length: 18 residues. Germline values: CDR1 SNHLY, CDR2 FYNNEI. Losses at the gene ends were 4 bases for V and 1 base for J; bases not matched to a gene: 7. CDR3 residues: CASSGFKTSGGSYNEQFF. Here the CDR3 DNA reads TGTGCCAGCAGTGGATTCAAGACTAGCGGGGGGTCCTACAATGAGCAGTTCTTC.

This clone was observed a single time. The chain carries TRBV15 and TRBJ2-5; 10 bases align to TRBD1. CDR1 is LNHNV, CDR2 YYDKDF, per germline (reference sequence). The V gene end was trimmed by 1 base and the J gene end by 4 bases; junction bases not matched to a gene: 9. This CDR3 region has 17 residues. In nucleotides, the CDR3 is TGTGCCACCAGCAGAGGAGCGGGACAGGGGCGCGCAGAGACCCAGTACTTC. Its translation is CATSRGAGQGRAETQYF.

The DNA of the CDR3 is TGTGCCAGCAGTAACGGGACTAGGGGGACCGGGGAGCTGTTTTTT. Translation: CASSNGTRGTGELFF. The rearrangement links TRBV2 to TRBJ2-2; 8 nucleotides agree with TRBD2. Germline V lookup: CDR1 SNHLY, CDR2 FYNNEI. This CDR3 comprises 15 residues. Unmatched junction bases numbered 7, after V lost 5 bases and J lost 5 bases. The whole variable domain, filled in from reference TRBV2 and TRBJ2-2, reads EPEVTQTPSHQVTQMGQEVILRCVPISNHLYFYWYRQILGQKVEFLVSFYNNEISEKSEIFDDQFSVERPDGSNFTLKIRSTKLEDSAMYFCASSNGTRGTGELFFGEGSRLTVL.

The chain recombines TRBV27 with TRBJ1-5; no clear D. The germline CDR1 and CDR2 sequences are MNHEY and SMNVEV (reference sequence). The CDR3 loop spans 14 amino acids. Trimming pared 5 bases from V and 2 bases from J, leaving 10 bases between. The CDR3 loop is CASSPAQGNQPQHF. The CDR3 nucleotides read TGTGCCAGCAGTCCGGCTCAGGGCAATCAGCCCCAGCATTTT.

The J gene is TRBJ1-2, the V gene TRBV12-3 or TRBV12-4; perhaps TRBD1 as D (5 bases). This CDR3 spans 13 amino acids. With 5 bases removed from V and 5 bases from J, the gap between germline ends came to 12 bases. DNA for the CDR3: TGTGCCAGCAGTAGCGACAGACTTTATGGCTACACCTTC. This sequence encodes CASSSDRLYGYTF.

The V gene is TRBV5-4, the J gene TRBJ2-7; the D gene is possibly TRBD2 (6 bases). Trimming stripped 7 bases from V and 6 bases from J, with 17 bases between. The length of the CDR3 is 13 residues. Looked up from germline, CDR1 is SGHNT and CDR2 is YYREEE (reference sequence). DNA of the CDR3: TGTGCCAGCGGACTATCCGGACGTGGCGAGCAGTACTTC. Its translation: CASGLSGRGEQYF.

The J gene is TRBJ2-6, the V gene TRBV5-1, with D perhaps TRBD1 (6 bases). V was cut by 0 bases and J by 1 base, with 11 bases left in between. The CDR3 has 17 residues. CDR1 is SGHRS, CDR2 YFSETQ, per germline. CDR3 bases: TGCGCCAGCAGCTTGGAACAGGGTTCGTCTGGGGCCAACGTCCTGACTTTC. The encoded protein is CASSLEQGSSGANVLTF.

The CDR3 is CSVAEDRDSPLHF. CDR3 nucleotide sequence: TGCAGCGTCGCCGAGGACAGAGATTCACCCCTCCACTTT. The chain links TRBV29-1 to TRBJ1-6; D is perhaps TRBD1 (6 bases). Germline V gene lookup returns CDR1 SQVTM and CDR2 ANQGSEA. V gave up 6 bases and J gave up 8 bases, with 14 bases separating them. There are 13 residues in the CDR3.

The chain has TRBV27 and TRBJ1-2; TRBD1 matches at 10 bases. Germline values: CDR1 MNHEY, CDR2 SMNVEV (reference sequence). Germline trimming cut 6 bases from V and 8 bases from J; bases unmatched to any gene: 9. This CDR3 is built from 14 residues. DNA of the CDR3: TGTGCCAGCAGAGCGACAGGGGGCTCTAAAGGCTACACCTTC. It yields the protein CASRATGGSKGYTF.

This clone was found a few times. V and J are TRBV5-1 and TRBJ1-2; D possibly corresponds to TRBD1 (6 bases). The CDR3 loop spans 15 amino acids. The germline CDR1 and CDR2 sequences are SGHRS and YFSETQ. Trimming pared 4 bases from V and 10 bases from J, leaving 23 bases between. Written as DNA, the CDR3 is TGCGCCAGCAGCCTTACGACAGGAGATAGTCGCTACTACACCTTC. Translating gives CASSLTTGDSRYYTF.

This rearrangement joins TRBV2 to TRBJ1-3; D may be TRBD1 (5 bases). The germline V gene has CDR1 SNHLY and CDR2 FYNNEI. The CDR3 length is 13 residues. V lost 6 bases and J 4 bases, leaving 10 bases between the germline ends. CDR3: CASRKTEGNTIYF. In DNA form, the CDR3 reads TGTGCCAGCAGAAAGACAGAGGGAAACACCATATATTTT. Combining the CDR3 with reference TRBV2 and TRBJ1-3 gives the whole variable domain EPEVTQTPSHQVTQMGQEVILRCVPISNHLYFYWYRQILGQKVEFLVSFYNNEISEKSEIFDDQFSVERPDGSNFTLKIRSTKLEDSAMYFCASRKTEGNTIYFGEGSWLTVV.

The chain combines TRBV19 with TRBJ2-3, with a weak D call TRBD1 (6 bases). The V end was cut by 6 bases, the J end by 1 base, with 11 bases between. The CDR3 spans 14 residues. Germline V gene sequence: CDR1 LNHDA, CDR2 SQIVND (reference sequence). For the CDR3, the DNA is TGTGCCAGTAGGAGGGGGTACGGCACAGATACGCAGTATTTT. The encoded protein is CASRRGYGTDTQYF.

This chain uses TRBV25-1 with TRBJ2-2; 9 positions match TRBD1. J gave up 5 bases and V 6 bases, and 1 base lay outside the gene matches. The CDR3 extends over 13 amino acids. Germline V gives CDR1 MGHDK, CDR2 SYGVNS. DNA of the CDR3: TGTGCCAGCAGGACAGGGGGAACCGGGGAGCTGTTTTTT. Protein: CASRTGGTGELFF.

This chain links TRBV11-2 with TRBJ2-1, with D unresolved. Germline loops: CDR1 SGHAT, CDR2 FQNNGV. The ends were cut back, 5 bases at V and 7 bases at J, with 18 bases in the middle. CDR3 size: 15 residues. The CDR3 region is CASSPLSYRPNEQFF. CDR3 coding DNA: TGTGCCAGCAGCCCGTTGTCTTATCGTCCTAATGAGCAGTTCTTC.

The chain joins TRBV30 to TRBJ2-7, with D perhaps TRBD2 (6 bases). The CDR3 contains 14 residues. V was cut by 4 bases and J by 0 bases, with 13 bases left in between. In germline, CDR1 is GTSNPN, CDR2 SVGIG (reference sequence). This CDR3 reads CAWKGGGTSYEQYF. In DNA, the CDR3 is TGTGCCTGGAAGGGTGGGGGGACCTCCTACGAGCAGTACTTC.

The CDR3 sequence is CASSVAGQGPYEQYF. The DNA for the CDR3 is TGTGCCAGCAGCGTAGCTGGACAGGGCCCCTACGAGCAGTACTTC. This sequence joins TRBV9 and TRBJ2-7; TRBD1 aligns across 8 bases. V shed 0 bases, J shed 2 bases, and the junction held 4 bases outside the gene matches. The CDR3 is 15 residues long. The V gene's germline CDR1 is SGDLS and CDR2 YYNGEE.

The chain combines TRBV12-3 or TRBV12-4 with TRBJ2-1; 8 bases agree with TRBD1. V lost 6 bases, J lost 9 bases, and 7 bases stayed unmatched. This CDR3 is built from 13 residues. CDR3 loop: CASRRTGLPEQFF. The CDR3 coding sequence is TGTGCCAGCAGACGGACAGGGCTCCCTGAGCAGTTCTTC.

The chain uses TRBV19 and TRBJ2-1; D is perhaps TRBD2 (6 bases). This CDR3 has 14 amino acids. The V gene's germline CDR1 is LNHDA and CDR2 SQIVND (reference sequence). Trimming removed 3 bases at V and 6 bases at J, with 12 bases between. This CDR3 is CASSIQAGGNEQFF. In DNA form, the CDR3 reads TGTGCCAGTAGTATTCAGGCCGGGGGCAATGAGCAGTTCTTC.

This clone was detected only once. The chain uses TRBV19 and TRBJ1-2; D is perhaps TRBD1 (5 bases). Looked up from germline, CDR1 is LNHDA and CDR2 is SQIVND (reference sequence). Trimming pared 4 bases from V and 0 bases from J, leaving 18 bases between. The CDR3 has 17 residues. The CDR3 region is CASSTGQHLSPNYGYTF. The CDR3 DNA reads TGTGCCAGTAGTACCGGACAACACCTCTCTCCTAACTATGGCTACACCTTC.

The rearrangement joins TRBV6-5 to TRBJ2-7, with 7 bases identical to TRBD1. The CDR3 sequence is 14 residues long. J was trimmed by 2 bases and V by 6 bases; bases with no gene match: 7. Germline values: CDR1 MNHEY, CDR2 SVGAGI. The CDR3 sequence: CASSQGTAAYEQYF. The DNA for the CDR3 is TGTGCCAGCAGCCAAGGGACAGCAGCCTACGAGCAGTACTTC.

The chain uses TRBV3-1 (or the pseudogene TRBV3-2) and TRBJ2-5; D not certain. This CDR3 is built from 17 residues. Trimming took off 1 base at V and 3 bases at J, with 18 bases between the two ends. The germline CDR1 and CDR2 sequences are LGHDT and YNNKEL (reference sequence). The CDR3 nucleotides are TGTGCCAGCAGCCAAGGTTTCACTATGAAAATGAAAGAGACCCAGTACTTC. Its translation is CASSQGFTMKMKETQYF.

The chain employs TRBV7-2 and TRBJ1-3; perhaps TRBD1 as D (5 bases). Germline V gene sequence: CDR1 SGHTA, CDR2 FQGNSA. Trimming took off 4 bases at V and 8 bases at J, with 18 bases between the two ends. This CDR3 is 15 amino acids long. As DNA, the CDR3 is TGTGCCAGCAGCTCCCGGAGGGACTTGGCAGACACCATATATTTT. Translation gives CASSSRRDLADTIYF.

This chain connects TRBV19 to TRBJ1-5; D may be TRBD1 (5 bases). The CDR3 has 15 residues. V was shortened by 5 bases and J by 2 bases, with 13 bases between the two germline ends. Per germline, CDR1 LNHDA and CDR2 SQIVND (reference sequence). The CDR3 region has the DNA TGTGCCAGTAGTCCCAGCGGGGGGGGCAATCAGCCCCAGCATTTT. Protein product: CASSPSGGGNQPQHF. Combining the CDR3 with reference TRBV19 and TRBJ1-5 gives the whole variable domain DGGITQSPKYLFRKEGQNVTLSCEQNLNHDAMYWYRQDPGQGLRLIYYSQIVNDFQKGDIAEGYSVSREKKESFPLTVTSAQKNPTAFYLCASSPSGGGNQPQHFGDGTRLSIL.

This chain uses TRBV5-5 with TRBJ1-5; a weak D match, TRBD1 (6 bases). Trimming stripped 4 bases from V and 3 bases from J, with 11 bases between. The CDR3 is 14 residues long. Germline lookup yields CDR1 SGHKS and CDR2 YYEKEE (reference sequence). As DNA, the CDR3 is TGTGCCAGCAGCATGACAGGTATCAATCAGCCCCAGCATTTT. This encodes CASSMTGINQPQHF. Full variable domain (rest looked up from reference TRBV5-5 and TRBJ1-5): DAGVTQSPTHLIKTRGQQVTLRCSPISGHKSVSWYQQVLGQGPQFIFQYYEKEERGRGNFPDRFSARQFPNYSSELNVNALLLGDSALYLCASSMTGINQPQHFGDGTRLSIL.

This chain links TRBV18 with TRBJ2-3; D possibly corresponds to TRBD1 (6 bases). Per germline, CDR1 KGHSH and CDR2 LQKENI. V was clipped by 2 bases and J by 5 bases, with 26 bases between them. The CDR3 runs to 19 residues. The CDR3 region has the DNA TGTGCCAGCTCACCATTTGGGCTCCAGGGGAAGAGCTTAGGAGATACGCAGTATTTT. Protein sequence: CASSPFGLQGKSLGDTQYF. Full variable domain (rest looked up from reference TRBV18 and TRBJ2-3): NAGVMQNPRHLVRRRGQEARLRCSPMKGHSHVYWYRQLPEEGLKFMVYLQKENIIDESGMPKERFSAEFPKEGPSILRIQQVVRGDSAAYFCASSPFGLQGKSLGDTQYFGPGTRLTVL.

In DNA form, the CDR3 reads TGTGCCAGCAGCTCCTACAGGCCCCAAGAGACCCAGTACTTC. Its translation is CASSSYRPQETQYF. The J gene is TRBJ2-5, the V gene TRBV5-6; maybe TRBD1 (5 bases). Germline-derived CDR1 and CDR2 are SGHDT and YYEEEE. With 3 bases removed from V and 1 base from J, the gap between germline ends came to 10 bases. This CDR3 region has 14 residues.